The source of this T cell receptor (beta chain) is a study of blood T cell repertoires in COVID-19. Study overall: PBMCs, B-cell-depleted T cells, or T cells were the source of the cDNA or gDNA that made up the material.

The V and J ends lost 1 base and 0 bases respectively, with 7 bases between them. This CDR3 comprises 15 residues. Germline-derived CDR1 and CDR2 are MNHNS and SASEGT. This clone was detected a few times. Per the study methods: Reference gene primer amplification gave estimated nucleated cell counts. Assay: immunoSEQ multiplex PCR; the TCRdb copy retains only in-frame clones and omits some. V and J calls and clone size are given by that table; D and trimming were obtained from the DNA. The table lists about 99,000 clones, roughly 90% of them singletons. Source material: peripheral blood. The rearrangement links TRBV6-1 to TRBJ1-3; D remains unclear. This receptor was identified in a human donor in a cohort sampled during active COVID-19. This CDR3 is CASSEDEDSGNTIYF. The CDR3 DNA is TGTGCCAGCAGTGAAGATGAGGACTCTGGAAACACCATATATTTT.